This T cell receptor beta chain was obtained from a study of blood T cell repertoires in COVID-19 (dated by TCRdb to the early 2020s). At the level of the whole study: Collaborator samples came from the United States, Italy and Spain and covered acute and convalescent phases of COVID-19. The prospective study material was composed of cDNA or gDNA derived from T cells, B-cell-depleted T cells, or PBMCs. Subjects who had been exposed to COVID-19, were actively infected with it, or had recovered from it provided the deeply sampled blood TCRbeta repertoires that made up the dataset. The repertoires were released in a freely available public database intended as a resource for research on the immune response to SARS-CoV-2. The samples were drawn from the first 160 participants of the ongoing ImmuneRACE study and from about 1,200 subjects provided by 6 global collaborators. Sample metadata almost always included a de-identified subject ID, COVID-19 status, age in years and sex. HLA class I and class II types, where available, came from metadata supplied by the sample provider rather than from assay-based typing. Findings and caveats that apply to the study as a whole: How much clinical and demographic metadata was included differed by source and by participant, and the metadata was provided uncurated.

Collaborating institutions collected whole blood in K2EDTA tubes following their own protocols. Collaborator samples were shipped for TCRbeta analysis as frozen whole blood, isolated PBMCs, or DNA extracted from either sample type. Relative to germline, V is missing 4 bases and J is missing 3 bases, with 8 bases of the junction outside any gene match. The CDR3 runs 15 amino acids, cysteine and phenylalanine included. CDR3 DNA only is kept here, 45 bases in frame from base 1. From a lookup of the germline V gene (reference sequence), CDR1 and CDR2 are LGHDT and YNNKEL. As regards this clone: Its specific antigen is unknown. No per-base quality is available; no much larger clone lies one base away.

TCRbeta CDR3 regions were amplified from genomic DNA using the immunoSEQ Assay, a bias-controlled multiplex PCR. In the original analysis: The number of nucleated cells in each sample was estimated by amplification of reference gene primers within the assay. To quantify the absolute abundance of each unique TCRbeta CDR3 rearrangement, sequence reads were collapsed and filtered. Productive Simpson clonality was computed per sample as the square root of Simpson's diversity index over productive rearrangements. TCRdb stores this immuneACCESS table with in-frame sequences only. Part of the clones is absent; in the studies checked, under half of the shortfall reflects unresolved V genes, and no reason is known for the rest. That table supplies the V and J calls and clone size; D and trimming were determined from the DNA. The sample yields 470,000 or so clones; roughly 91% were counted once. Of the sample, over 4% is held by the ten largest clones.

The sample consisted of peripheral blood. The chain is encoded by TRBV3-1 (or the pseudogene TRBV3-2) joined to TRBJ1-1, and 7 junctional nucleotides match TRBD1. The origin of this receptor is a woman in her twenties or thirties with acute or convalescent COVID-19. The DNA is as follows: TGTGCCAGCAGCCCACAGGGGATGGAGGACACTGAAGCTTTCTTT. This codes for CASSPQGMEDTEAFF.